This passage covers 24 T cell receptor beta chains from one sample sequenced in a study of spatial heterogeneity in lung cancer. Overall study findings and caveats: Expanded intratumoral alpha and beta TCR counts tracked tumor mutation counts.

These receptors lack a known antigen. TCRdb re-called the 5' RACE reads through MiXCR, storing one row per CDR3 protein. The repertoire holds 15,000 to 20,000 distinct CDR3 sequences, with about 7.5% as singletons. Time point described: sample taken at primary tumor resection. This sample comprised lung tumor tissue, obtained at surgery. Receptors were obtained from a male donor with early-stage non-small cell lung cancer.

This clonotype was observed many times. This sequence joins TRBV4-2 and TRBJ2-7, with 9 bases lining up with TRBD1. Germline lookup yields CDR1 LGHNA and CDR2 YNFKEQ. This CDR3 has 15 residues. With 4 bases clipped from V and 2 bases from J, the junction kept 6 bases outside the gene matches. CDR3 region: CASSRGDRDTYEQYF. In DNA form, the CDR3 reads TGTGCCAGCAGCCGCGGGGACAGGGATACCTACGAGCAGTACTTC.

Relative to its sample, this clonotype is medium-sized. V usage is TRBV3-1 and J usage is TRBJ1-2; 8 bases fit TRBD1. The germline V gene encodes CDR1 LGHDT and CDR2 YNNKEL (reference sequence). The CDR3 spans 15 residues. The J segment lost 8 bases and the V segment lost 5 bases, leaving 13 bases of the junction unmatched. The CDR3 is CASSYLSGTGAGYTF. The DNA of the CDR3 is TGTGCCAGCAGCTACTTATCCGGGACAGGAGCCGGCTACACCTTC.

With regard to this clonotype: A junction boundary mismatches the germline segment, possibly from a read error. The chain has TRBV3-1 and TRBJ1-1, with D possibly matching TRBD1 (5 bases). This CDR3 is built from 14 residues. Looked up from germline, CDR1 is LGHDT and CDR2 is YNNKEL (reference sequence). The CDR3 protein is CERRIGKGENEDLF. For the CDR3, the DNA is TGTGAAAGAAGAATAGGGAAAGGGGAAAATGAAGATTTATTT. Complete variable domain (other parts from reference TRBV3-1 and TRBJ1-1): DTAVSQTPKYLVTQMGNDKSIKCEQNLGHDTMYWYKQDSKKFLKIMFSYNNKELIINETVPNRFSPKSPDKAHLNLHINSLELGDSAVYFCERRIGKGENEDLFGQGTRLTVV.

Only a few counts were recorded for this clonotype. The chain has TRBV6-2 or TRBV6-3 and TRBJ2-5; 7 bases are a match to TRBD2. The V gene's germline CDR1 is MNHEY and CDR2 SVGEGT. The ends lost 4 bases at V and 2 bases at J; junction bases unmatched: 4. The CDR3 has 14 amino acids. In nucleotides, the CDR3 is TGTGCCAGCAGTTGGGGGGGACGGCAAGAGACCCAGTACTTC. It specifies CASSWGGRQETQYF.

The CDR3 DNA sequence: TGTGCCAGGGGGTCAAGAGGGTTTGAAGCTTTCTTT. Translated, it gives CARGSRGFEAFF. The chain uses TRBV2 and TRBJ1-1; D is undetermined. Trimming shortened V by 9 bases and J by 7 bases, and 15 bases separated the two germline ends. The CDR3 has 12 residues. The germline CDR1 and CDR2 sequences are SNHLY and FYNNEI.

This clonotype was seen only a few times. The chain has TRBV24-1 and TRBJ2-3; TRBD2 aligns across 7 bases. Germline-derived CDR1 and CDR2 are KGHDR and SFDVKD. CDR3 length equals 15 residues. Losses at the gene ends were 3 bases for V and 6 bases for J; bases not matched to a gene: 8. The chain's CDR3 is CATSDRGGAGDTQYF. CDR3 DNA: TGTGCCACCAGTGATCGCGGGGGAGCCGGGGATACGCAGTATTTT.

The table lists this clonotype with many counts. The CDR3 region is CASSLAFQGGTYEQYF. CDR3 in DNA: TGCGCCAGCAGCTTGGCCTTTCAGGGAGGCACCTACGAGCAGTACTTC. The chain combines TRBV5-1 with TRBJ2-7; D may be TRBD2 (6 bases). This CDR3 is built from 16 residues. Per germline, CDR1 SGHRS and CDR2 YFSETQ. The germline V and J ends were trimmed by 0 bases and 2 bases, with 15 bases remaining between them. The full variable domain, its missing parts supplied by reference TRBV5-1 and TRBJ2-7, is KAGVTQTPRYLIKTRGQQVTLSCSPISGHRSVSWYQQTPGQGLQFLFEYFSETQRNKGNFPGRFSGRQFSNSRSEMNVSTLELGDSALYLCASSLAFQGGTYEQYFGPGTRLTVT.

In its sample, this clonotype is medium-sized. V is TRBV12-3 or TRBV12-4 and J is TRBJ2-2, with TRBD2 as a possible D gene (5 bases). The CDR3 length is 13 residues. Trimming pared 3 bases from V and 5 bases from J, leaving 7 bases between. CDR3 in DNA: TGTGCCAGCAGTTTCCGGGGAACCGGGGAGCTGTTTTTT. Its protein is CASSFRGTGELFF.

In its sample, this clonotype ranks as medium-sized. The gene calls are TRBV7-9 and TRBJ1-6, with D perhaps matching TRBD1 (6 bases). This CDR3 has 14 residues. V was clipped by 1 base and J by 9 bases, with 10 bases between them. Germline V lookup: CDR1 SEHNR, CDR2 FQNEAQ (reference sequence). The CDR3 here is CASSLDQGTSPLHF. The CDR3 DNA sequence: TGTGCCAGCAGCTTAGATCAGGGGACTTCACCCCTCCACTTT.

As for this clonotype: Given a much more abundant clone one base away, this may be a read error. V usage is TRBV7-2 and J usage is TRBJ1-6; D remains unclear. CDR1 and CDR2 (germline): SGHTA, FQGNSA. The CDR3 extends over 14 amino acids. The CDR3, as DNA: TGTGCCAGCAGCTTAGTCGGGAGGAATTCACCCCTCAACTTT. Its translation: CASSLVGRNSPLNF.

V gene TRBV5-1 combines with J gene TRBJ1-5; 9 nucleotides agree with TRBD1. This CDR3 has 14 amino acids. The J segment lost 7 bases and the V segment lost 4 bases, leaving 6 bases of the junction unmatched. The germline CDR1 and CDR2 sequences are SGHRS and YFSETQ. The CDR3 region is CASSPGTGFQPQHF. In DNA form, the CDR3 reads TGCGCCAGCAGCCCAGGGACAGGGTTCCAGCCCCAGCATTTT.

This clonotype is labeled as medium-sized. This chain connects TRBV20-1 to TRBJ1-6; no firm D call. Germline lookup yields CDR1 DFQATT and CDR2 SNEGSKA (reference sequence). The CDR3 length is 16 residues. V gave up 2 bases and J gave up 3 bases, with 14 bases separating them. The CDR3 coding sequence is TGCAGTGCTAGACCCCTTAGATCCAACTATAATTCACCCCTCCACTTT. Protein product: CSARPLRSNYNSPLHF.

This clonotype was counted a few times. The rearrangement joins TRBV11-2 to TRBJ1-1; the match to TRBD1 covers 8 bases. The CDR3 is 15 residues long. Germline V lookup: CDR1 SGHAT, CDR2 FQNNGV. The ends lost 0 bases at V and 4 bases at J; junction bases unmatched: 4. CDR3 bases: TGTGCCAGCAGCTTAGACCAGGGGGCCCGCACTGAAGCTTTCTTT. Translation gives CASSLDQGARTEAFF.

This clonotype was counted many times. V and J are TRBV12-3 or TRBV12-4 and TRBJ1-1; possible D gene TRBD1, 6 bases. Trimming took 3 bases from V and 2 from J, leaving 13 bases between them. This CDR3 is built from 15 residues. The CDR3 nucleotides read TGTGCCAGCAGTTTTGGAACAGGGCGAAACACTGAAGCTTTCTTT. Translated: CASSFGTGRNTEAFF.

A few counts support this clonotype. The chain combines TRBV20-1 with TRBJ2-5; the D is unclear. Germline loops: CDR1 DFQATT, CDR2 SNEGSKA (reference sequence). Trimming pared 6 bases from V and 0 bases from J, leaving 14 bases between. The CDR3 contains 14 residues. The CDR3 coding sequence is TGCAGTGCAACTTTGAGGAAGTACCAAGAGACCCAGTACTTC. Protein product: CSATLRKYQETQYF.

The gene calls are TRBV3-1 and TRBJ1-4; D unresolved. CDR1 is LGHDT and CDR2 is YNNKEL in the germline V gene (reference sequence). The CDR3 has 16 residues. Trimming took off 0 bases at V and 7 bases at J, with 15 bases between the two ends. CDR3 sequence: CASSQDSRQVREKLFF. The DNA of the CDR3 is TGTGCCAGCAGCCAAGACTCCAGACAAGTTCGTGAAAAACTGTTTTTT. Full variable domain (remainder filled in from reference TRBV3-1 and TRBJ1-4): DTAVSQTPKYLVTQMGNDKSIKCEQNLGHDTMYWYKQDSKKFLKIMFSYNNKELIINETVPNRFSPKSPDKAHLNLHINSLELGDSAVYFCASSQDSRQVREKLFFGSGTQLSVL.

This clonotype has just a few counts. CDR3 loop: CASNLDGANRKETQYF. The CDR3 bases are TGTGCCAGCAACCTGGACGGGGCCAATCGAAAAGAGACCCAGTACTTC. This chain links TRBV2 with TRBJ2-5; TRBD1 or TRBD2 may be the D gene (5 bases each). Germline assignment: CDR1 SNHLY and CDR2 FYNNEI. This CDR3 is built from 16 residues. V was pared by 7 bases and J by 3 bases, with 21 bases between.

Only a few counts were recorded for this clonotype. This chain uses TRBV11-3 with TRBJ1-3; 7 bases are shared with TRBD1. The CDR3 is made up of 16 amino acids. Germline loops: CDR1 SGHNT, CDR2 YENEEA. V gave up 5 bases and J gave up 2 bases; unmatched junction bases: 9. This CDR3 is CASSRLRTGAGNTIYF. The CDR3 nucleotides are TGTGCCAGCAGCCGACTGAGAACAGGGGCTGGAAACACCATATATTTT. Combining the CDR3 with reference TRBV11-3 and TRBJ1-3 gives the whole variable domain EAGVVQSPRYKIIEKKQPVAFWCNPISGHNTLYWYLQNLGQGPELLIRYENEEAVDDSQLPKDRFSAERLKGVDSTLKIQPAELGDSAVYLCASSRLRTGAGNTIYFGEGSWLTVV.

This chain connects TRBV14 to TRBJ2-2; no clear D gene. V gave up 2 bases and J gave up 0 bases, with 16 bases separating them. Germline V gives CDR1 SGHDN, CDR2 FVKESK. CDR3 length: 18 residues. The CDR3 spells CASSQYHDFWSNTGELFF. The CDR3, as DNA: TGTGCCAGCAGCCAATATCACGATTTCTGGTCGAACACCGGGGAGCTGTTTTTT. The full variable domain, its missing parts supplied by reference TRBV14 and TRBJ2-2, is EAGVTQFPSHSVIEKGQTVTLRCDPISGHDNLYWYRRVMGKEIKFLLHFVKESKQDESGMPNNRFLAERTGGTYSTLKVQPAELEDSGVYFCASSQYHDFWSNTGELFFGEGSRLTVL.

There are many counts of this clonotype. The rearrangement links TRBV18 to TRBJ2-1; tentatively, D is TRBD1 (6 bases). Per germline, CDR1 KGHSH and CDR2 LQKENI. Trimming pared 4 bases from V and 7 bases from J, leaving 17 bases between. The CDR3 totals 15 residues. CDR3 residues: CASSQYRERWNEQFF. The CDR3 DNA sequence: TGTGCCAGCTCACAATACAGGGAGCGTTGGAATGAGCAGTTCTTC.

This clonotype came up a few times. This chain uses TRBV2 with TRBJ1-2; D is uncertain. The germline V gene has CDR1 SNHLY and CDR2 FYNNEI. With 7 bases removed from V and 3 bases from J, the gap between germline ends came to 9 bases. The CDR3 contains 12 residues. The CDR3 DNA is TGTGCCAGCAAGAGAGTTGACTATGGCTACACCTTC. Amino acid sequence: CASKRVDYGYTF.

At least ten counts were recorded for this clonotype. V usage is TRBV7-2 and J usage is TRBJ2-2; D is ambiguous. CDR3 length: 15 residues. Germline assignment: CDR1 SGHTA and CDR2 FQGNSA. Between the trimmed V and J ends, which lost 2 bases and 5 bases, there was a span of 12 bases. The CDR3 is CASSLTPPETGELFF. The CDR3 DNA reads TGTGCCAGCAGCTTAACCCCCCCGGAGACCGGGGAGCTGTTTTTT. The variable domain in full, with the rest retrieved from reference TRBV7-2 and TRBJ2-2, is GAGVSQSPSNKVTEKGKDVELRCDPISGHTALYWYRQSLGQGLEFLIYFQGNSAPDKSGLPSDRFSAERTGGSVSTLTIQRTQQEDSAVYLCASSLTPPETGELFFGEGSRLTVL.

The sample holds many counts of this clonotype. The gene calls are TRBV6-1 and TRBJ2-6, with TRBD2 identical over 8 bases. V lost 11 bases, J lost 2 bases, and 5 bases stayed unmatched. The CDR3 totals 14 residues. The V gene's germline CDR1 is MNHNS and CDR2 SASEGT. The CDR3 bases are TGTGCCTCAATCGGGGGGGCTGGGGCCAACGTCCTGACTTTC. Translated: CASIGGAGANVLTF.

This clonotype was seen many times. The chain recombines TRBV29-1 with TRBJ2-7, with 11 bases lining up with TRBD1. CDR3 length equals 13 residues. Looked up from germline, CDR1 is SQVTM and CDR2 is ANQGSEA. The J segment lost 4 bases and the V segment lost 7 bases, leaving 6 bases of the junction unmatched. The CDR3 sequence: CSASGTGGYEQYF. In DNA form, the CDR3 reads TGCAGCGCTTCCGGGACAGGGGGATACGAGCAGTACTTC.